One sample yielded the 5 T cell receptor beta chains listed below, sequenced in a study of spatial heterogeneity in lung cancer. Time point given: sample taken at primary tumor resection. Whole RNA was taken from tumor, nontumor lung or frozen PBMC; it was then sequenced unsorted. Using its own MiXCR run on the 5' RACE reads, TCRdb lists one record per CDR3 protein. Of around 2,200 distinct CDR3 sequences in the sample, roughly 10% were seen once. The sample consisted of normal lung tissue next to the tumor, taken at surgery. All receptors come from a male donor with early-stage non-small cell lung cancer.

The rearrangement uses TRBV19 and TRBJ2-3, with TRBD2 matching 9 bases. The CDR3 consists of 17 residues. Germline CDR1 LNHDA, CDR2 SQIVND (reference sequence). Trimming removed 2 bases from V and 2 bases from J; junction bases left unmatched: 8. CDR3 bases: TGTGCCAGTAGTATATCGGTGGCGGGAGGGCTCACAGATACGCAGTATTTT. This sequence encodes CASSISVAGGLTDTQYF.

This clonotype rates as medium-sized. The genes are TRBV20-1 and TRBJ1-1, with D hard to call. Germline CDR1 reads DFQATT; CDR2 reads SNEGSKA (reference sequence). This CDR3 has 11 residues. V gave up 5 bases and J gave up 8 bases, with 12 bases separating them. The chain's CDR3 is CSAAGRYEAFF. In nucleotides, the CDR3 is TGCAGTGCTGCGGGCCGTTACGAAGCTTTCTTT.

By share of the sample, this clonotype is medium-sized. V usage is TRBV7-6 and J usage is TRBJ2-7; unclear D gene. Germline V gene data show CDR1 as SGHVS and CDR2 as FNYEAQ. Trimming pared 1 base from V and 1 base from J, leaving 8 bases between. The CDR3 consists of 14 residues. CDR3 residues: CASSLDTTSYEQYF. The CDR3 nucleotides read TGTGCCAGCAGCTTAGACACCACTTCCTACGAGCAGTACTTC.

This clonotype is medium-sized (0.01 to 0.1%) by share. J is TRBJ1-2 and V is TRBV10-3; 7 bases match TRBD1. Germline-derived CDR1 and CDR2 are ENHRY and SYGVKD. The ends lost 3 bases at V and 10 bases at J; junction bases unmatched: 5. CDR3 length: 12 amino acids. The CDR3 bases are TGTGCCATCAGTGACGAGGGGGCTTACTACACCTTC. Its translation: CAISDEGAYYTF.

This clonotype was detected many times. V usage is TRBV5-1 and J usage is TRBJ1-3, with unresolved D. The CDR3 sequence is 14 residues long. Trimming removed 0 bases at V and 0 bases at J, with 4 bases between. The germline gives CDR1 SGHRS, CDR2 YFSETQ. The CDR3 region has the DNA TGCGCCAGCAGCTTGGACAGCTCTGGAAACACCATATATTTT. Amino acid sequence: CASSLDSSGNTIYF.